This T cell receptor (beta chain) was captured by sequencing in a study of blood T cell repertoires in COVID-19. Germline values: CDR1 SGHAT, CDR2 FQNNGV. V was trimmed by 6 bases and J by 7 bases, leaving 11 bases between them. The CDR3 is 12 amino acids. Sequenced by immunoSEQ multiplex PCR; TCRdb stores in-frame clones only, minus some. Among just over 300,000 clones listed, roughly 90% were seen once. Sequencing was carried out using peripheral blood. The clonotype was recovered from a woman in her twenties or thirties with COVID-19, enrolled during active disease. This chain links TRBV11-2 with TRBJ2-3, with D unclear. The CDR3 region has the DNA TGTGCCAGCAGTTTCACCAGGAATACGCAGTATTTT. Its translation: CASSFTRNTQYF. Full variable domain (missing parts from reference TRBV11-2 and TRBJ2-3): EAGVAQSPRYKIIEKRQSVAFWCNPISGHATLYWYQQILGQGPKLLIQFQNNGVVDDSQLPKDRFSAERLKGVDSTLKIQPAKLEDSAVYLCASSFTRNTQYFGPGTRLTVL.